This section outlines one TCR beta chain sequence together with its context. There are 13 residues in the CDR3. Germline values: CDR1 SGHAT, CDR2 FQNNGV. Between the trimmed V and J ends, which lost 5 bases and 4 bases, there was a span of 9 bases. Generated by immunoSEQ multiplex PCR, the TCRdb table keeps only in-frame clones and is missing some. The table records about 61,000 clones, roughly 97% of them present only once. This sample is drawn from a study of technical replicates of blood from several donors. This clonotype originated in a human donor in good health. V is TRBV11-2 and J is TRBJ2-1; D gene ambiguous. The sequenced material came from T cells isolated from PBMCs. The CDR3 loop reads CASSPPGYNEQFF. CDR3 in DNA: TGTGCCAGCAGCCCCCCAGGTTACAATGAGCAGTTCTTC. Full variable domain (remainder filled in from reference TRBV11-2 and TRBJ2-1): EAGVAQSPRYKIIEKRQSVAFWCNPISGHATLYWYQQILGQGPKLLIQFQNNGVVDDSQLPKDRFSAERLKGVDSTLKIQPAKLEDSAVYLCASSPPGYNEQFFGPGTRLTVL.